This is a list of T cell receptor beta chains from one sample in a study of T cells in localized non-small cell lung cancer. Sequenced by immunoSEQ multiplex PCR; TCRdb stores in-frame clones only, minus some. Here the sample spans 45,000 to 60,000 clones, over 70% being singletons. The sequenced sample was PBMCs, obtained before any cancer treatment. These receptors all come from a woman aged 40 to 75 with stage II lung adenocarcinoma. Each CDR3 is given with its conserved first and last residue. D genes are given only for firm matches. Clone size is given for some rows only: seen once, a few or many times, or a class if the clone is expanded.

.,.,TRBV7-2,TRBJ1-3,CASSPIVGNTIYF,TGTGCCAGCAGCCCTATTGTAGGAAACACCATATATTTT
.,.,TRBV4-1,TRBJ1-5,CASSPGQSGRKPQHF,TGCGCCAGCAGCCCCGGACAGTCCGGTCGAAAGCCCCAGCATTTT
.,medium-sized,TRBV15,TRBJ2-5,CATSRKGETQYF,TGTGCCACCAGCAGAAAGGGAGAGACCCAGTACTTC
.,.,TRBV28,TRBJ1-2,CASSLSVYGYTF,TGTGCCAGCAGTTTATCCGTTTATGGCTACACCTTC
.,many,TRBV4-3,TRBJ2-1,CASSRLRGSYNEQFF,TGCGCCAGCAGCCGTCTAAGGGGCTCCTACAATGAGCAGTTCTTC
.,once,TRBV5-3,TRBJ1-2,CASSFGRRNYGYTF,TGTGCCAGCAGCTTCGGTCGAAGAAACTATGGCTACACCTTC
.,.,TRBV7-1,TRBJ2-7,CASSLVGSGAQYF,TGTGCCAGCAGCTTAGTGGGTTCGGGAGCGCAGTACTTC
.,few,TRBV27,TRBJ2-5,CASRTGSTQYF,TGTGCCAGCAGAACAGGGTCGACCCAGTACTTC
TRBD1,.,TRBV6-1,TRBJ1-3,CASSFQTGAGNTIYF,TGTGCCAGCAGTTTCCAGACAGGGGCTGGAAACACCATATATTTT
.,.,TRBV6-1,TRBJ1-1,CASSAQRATEAFF,TGTGCCAGCAGCGCCCAACGGGCTACTGAAGCTTTCTTT
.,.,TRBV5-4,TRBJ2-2,CASSLEMGGRTGELFF,TGTGCCAGCAGCTTGGAAATGGGGGGACGCACCGGGGAGCTGTTTTTT
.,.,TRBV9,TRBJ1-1,CASSSLSPGGQRAFF,TGTGCCAGCAGCTCCCTATCCCCCGGAGGTCAGCGGGCTTTCTTT
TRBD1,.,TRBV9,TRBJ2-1,CASSVEETWSGGGYNEQFF,TGTGCCAGCAGCGTAGAGGAGACTTGGTCAGGGGGTGGCTACAATGAGCAGTTCTTC
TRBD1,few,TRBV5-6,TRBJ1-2,CASSAGTVYGYTF,TGTGCCAGCAGCGCCGGGACAGTCTATGGCTACACCTTC
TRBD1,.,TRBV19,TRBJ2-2,CASSIISPGTGIIKAGELFF,TGTGCCAGTAGTATAATATCTCCCGGGACAGGGATTATTAAGGCCGGGGAGCTGTTTTTT
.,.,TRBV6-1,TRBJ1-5,CAGGGTTYSNQPQHF,TGTGCCGGAGGCGGGACAACGTATAGCAATCAGCCCCAGCATTTT
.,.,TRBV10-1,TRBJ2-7,CASSPAVNYEQYF,TGCGCCAGCAGCCCCGCCGTGAACTACGAGCAGTACTTC
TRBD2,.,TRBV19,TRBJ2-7,CASQIQGGYYEQYF,TGTGCCAGCCAAATTCAGGGAGGGTACTACGAGCAGTACTTC
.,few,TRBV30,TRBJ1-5,CAWSRPGPVQPQHF,TGTGCCTGGAGTCGGCCAGGGCCGGTTCAGCCCCAGCATTTT
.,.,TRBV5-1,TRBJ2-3,CASSLGGPDTQYF,TGCGCCAGCAGCTTAGGGGGGCCAGATACGCAGTATTTT
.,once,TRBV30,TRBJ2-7,CAWSVGSISYEQYF,TGTGCCTGGAGTGTGGGAAGTATCTCCTACGAGCAGTACTTC
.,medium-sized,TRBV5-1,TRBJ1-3,CASSLAESNPSRVRTSGNTIYF,TGCGCCAGCAGCTTGGCCGAATCAAATCCATCTCGCGTCCGCACATCTGGAAACACCATATATTTT
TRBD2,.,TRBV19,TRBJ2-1,CASSTTSGGQYNEQFF,TGTGCCAGTAGTACCACTAGCGGGGGGCAATACAATGAGCAGTTCTTC
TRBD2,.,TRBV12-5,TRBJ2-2,CASKTGSGGFTGELFF,TGTGCTAGCAAAACGGGTAGCGGGGGTTTCACCGGGGAGCTGTTTTTT
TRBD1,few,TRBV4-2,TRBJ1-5,CASSQQTGASNQPQHF,TGTGCCAGCAGCCAACAGACAGGGGCCAGCAATCAGCCCCAGCATTTT
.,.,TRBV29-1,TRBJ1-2,CSVEVGGARGYGYTF,TGCAGCGTTGAAGTTGGGGGGGCGCGTGGCTATGGCTACACCTTC
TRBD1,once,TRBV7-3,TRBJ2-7,CASSPDRASYEQYF,TGTGCCAGCAGCCCGGACAGGGCATCCTACGAGCAGTACTTC
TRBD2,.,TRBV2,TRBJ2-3,CASSAPGLAGSEGNTDTQYF,TGTGCCAGCAGTGCACCGGGACTAGCGGGATCCGAGGGAAACACAGATACGCAGTATTTT
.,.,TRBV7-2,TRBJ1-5,CASSFIFGEGQPQHF,TGTGCCAGCAGCTTTATTTTCGGGGAAGGGCAGCCCCAGCATTTT
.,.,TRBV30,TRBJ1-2,CAWSVLNRPNYGYTF,TGTGCCTGGAGTGTACTCAACCGACCTAACTATGGCTACACCTTC
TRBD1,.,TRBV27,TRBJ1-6,CASSLRWTGALLYNSPLHF,TGTGCCAGCAGTCTACGATGGACAGGGGCTCTTCTCTATAATTCACCCCTCCACTTT
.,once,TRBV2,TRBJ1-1,CASRFAPLGANTEAFF,TGTGCCAGCAGATTCGCTCCGTTGGGGGCGAACACTGAAGCTTTCTTT
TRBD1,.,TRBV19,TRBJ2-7,CASRCLGDRGRSRYEQYF,TGTGCCAGTAGGTGCCTGGGGGACAGGGGTCGATCTCGCTACGAGCAGTACTTC
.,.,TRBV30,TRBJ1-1,CAWSAGDLTEAFF,TGTGCCTGGAGTGCCGGGGATCTAACTGAAGCTTTCTTT
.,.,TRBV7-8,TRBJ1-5,CASSLARSRSNQPQHF,TGTGCCAGCAGCTTAGCGCGTAGCCGTAGCAATCAGCCCCAGCATTTT
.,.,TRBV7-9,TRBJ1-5,CASSLVVGANNQPQHF,TGTGCCAGCAGCTTAGTTGTGGGGGCTAACAATCAGCCCCAGCATTTT
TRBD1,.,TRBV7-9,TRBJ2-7,CASSFLLGLPGQGTHEQYF,TGTGCCAGCAGCTTCCTATTGGGACTTCCGGGACAGGGCACCCACGAGCAGTACTTC
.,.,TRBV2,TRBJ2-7,CASSDSSYEQYF,TGTGCCAGCAGTGACAGCTCCTACGAGCAGTACTTC
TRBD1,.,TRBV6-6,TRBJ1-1,CASSEGQGMNTEAFF,TGTGCCAGCAGTGAGGGACAGGGGATGAACACTGAAGCTTTCTTT
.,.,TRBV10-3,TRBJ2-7,CAISESGSPYEQYF,TGTGCCATCAGTGAGTCGGGCAGTCCCTACGAGCAGTACTTC